This T cell receptor beta chain was profiled in a study of shared clonotypes between healthy human individuals. Germline CDR1 is SGHDT and CDR2 is YYEEEE. Trimming cost V 2 bases and J 7 bases, with 10 bases left between them. The CDR3 is 12 residues long. Method: immunoSEQ multiplex PCR; TCRdb's copy keeps in-frame clones and lacks some. This sample carries around 990,000 clones, around 77% of them seen once, and the ten largest clones take about 0.89%. The sequenced sample consisted of memory CD4+ T cells from PBMCs. Subset denoted: CD45RA-negative fraction. J is TRBJ2-7 and V is TRBV5-6, with D possibly matching TRBD1 (5 bases). The sequence was obtained from a man aged 18 to 29 in good health. Some clones in this sample may be carry-over from other donors' samples. In nucleotides, the CDR3 is TGTGCCAGCAGCTTAGGGGAATGGGAGCAGTACTTC. This sequence encodes CASSLGEWEQYF.